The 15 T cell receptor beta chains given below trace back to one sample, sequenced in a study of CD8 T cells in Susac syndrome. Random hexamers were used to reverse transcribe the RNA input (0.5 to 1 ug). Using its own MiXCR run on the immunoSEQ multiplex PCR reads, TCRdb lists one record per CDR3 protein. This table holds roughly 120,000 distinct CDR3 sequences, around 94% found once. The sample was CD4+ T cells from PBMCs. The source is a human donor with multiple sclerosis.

CDR3 nucleotides: TGTGCCAGCAGCTCCCGGGACGGACGTTACGAGCAGTACTTC. Protein sequence: CASSSRDGRYEQYF. V and J are TRBV5-4 and TRBJ2-7; either TRBD1 or TRBD2 may supply D (5 bases each). CDR1 is SGHNT, CDR2 YYREEE, per germline (reference sequence). V was trimmed by 3 bases and J by 4 bases, leaving 14 bases between them. CDR3 length equals 14 residues.

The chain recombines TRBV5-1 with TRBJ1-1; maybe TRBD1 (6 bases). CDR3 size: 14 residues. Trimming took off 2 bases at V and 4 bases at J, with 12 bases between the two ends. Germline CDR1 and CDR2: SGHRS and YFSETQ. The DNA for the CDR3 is TGCGCCAGCAGCTTCGAGGGGGGTGGCACTGAAGCTTTCTTT. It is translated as CASSFEGGGTEAFF.

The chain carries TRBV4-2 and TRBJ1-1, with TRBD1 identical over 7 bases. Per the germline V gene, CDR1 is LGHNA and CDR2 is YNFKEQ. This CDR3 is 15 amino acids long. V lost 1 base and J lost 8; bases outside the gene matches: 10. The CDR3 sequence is CASSQALQGSLEAFF. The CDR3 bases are TGTGCCAGCAGCCAAGCCTTACAGGGGTCCCTCGAAGCTTTCTTT.

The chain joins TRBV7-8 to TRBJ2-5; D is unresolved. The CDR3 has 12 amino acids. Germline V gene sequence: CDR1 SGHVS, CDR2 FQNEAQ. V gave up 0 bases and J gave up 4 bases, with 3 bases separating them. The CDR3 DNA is TGTGCCAGCAGCTTAGCGCTAGAGACCCAGTACTTC. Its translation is CASSLALETQYF.

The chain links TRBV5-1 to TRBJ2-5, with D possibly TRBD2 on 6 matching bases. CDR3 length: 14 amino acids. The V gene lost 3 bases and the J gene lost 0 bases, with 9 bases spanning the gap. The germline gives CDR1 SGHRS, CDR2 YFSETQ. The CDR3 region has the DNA TGCGCCAGCAGCTCGGCGGGGTACCAAGAGACCCAGTACTTC. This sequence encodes CASSSAGYQETQYF.

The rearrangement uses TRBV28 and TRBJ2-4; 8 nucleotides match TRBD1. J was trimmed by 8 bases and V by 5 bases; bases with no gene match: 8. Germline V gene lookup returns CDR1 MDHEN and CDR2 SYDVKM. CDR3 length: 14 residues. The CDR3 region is CASSLPGQGHIQYF. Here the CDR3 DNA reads TGTGCCAGCAGTCTTCCTGGACAGGGCCACATTCAGTACTTC.

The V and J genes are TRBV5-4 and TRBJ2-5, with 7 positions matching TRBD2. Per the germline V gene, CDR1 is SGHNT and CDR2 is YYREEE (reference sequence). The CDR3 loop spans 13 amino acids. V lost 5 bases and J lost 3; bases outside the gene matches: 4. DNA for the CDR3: TGTGCCAGCAGTCCTGCGGGGGAAGAGACCCAGTACTTC. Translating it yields CASSPAGEETQYF.

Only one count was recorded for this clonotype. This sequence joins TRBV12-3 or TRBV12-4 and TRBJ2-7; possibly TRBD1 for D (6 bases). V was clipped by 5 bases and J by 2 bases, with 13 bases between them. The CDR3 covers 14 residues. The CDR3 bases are TGTGCCAGCAGTCCGGACAGCTTCACCTACGAGCAGTACTTC. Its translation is CASSPDSFTYEQYF.

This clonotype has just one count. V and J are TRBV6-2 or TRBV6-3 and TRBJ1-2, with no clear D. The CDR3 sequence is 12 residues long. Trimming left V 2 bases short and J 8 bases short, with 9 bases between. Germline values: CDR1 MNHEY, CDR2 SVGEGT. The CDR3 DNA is TGTGCCAGCAGTTACGCCGTCGTAGGCTACACCTTC. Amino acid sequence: CASSYAVVGYTF.

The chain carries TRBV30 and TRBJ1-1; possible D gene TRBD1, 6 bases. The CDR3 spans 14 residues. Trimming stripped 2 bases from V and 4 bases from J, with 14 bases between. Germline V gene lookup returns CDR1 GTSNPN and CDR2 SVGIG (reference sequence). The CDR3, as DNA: TGTGCCTGGAGTACAGGGACGACCCTCACTGAAGCTTTCTTT. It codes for CAWSTGTTLTEAFF.

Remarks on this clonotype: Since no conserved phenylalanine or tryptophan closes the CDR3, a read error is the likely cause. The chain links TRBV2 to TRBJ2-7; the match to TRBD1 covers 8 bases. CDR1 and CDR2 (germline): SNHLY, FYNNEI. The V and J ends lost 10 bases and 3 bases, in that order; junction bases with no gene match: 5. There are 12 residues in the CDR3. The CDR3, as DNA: TGTGCCACCCGACAGGGGAGCTACGAGCAGTACCTC. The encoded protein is CATRQGSYEQYL.

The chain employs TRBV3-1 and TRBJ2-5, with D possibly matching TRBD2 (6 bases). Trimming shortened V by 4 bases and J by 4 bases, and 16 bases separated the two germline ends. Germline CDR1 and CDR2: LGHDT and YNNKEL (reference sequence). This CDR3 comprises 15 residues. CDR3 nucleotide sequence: TGTGCCAGCAGCCTCCGAGGGAGGAGAGGAGAGACCCAGTACTTC. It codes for CASSLRGRRGETQYF.

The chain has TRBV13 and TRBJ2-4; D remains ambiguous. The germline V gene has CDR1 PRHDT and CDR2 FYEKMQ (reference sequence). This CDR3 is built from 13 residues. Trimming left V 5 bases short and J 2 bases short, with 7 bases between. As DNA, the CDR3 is TGTGCCAGCAGCCGCAGACCCAAAAACATTCAGTACTTC. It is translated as CASSRRPKNIQYF.

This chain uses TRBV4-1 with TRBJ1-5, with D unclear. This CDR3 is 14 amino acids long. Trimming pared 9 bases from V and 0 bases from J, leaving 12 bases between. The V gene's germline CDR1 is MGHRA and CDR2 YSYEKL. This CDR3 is CASQAEYSNQPQHF. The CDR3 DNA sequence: TGCGCCAGTCAGGCTGAATATAGCAATCAGCCCCAGCATTTT.

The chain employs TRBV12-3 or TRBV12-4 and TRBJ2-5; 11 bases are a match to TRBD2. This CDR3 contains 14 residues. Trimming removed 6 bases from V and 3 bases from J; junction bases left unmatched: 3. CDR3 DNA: TGTGCCAGCAGAACGGGACTAGCGGAAGAGACCCAGTACTTC. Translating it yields CASRTGLAEETQYF.